These 16 T cell receptor beta chains originate from one sample sequenced in a study of blood T cell repertoires in COVID-19. The table came from immunoSEQ multiplex PCR; TCRdb's copy has only in-frame clones and leaves some out. The profile shows 50,000 to 80,000 clones, about 80% of them singletons. Sequenced material: peripheral blood. All receptors come from a man in his 60s with COVID-19, enrolled during active disease.

This clone has just a few counts. The chain joins TRBV28 to TRBJ1-3, with D perhaps matching TRBD1 (5 bases). Trimming removed 7 bases from V and 0 bases from J, with 10 bases in between. Per the germline V gene, CDR1 is MDHEN and CDR2 is SYDVKM. The CDR3 length is 14 residues. Here the CDR3 DNA reads TGTGCCAGCACCGACAGTCTCTCTGGAAACACCATATATTTT. The encoded protein is CASTDSLSGNTIYF.

The V gene is TRBV20-1, the J gene TRBJ2-7; D remains unclear. V lost 3 bases, J lost 2 bases, and 11 bases lay in between. The germline gives CDR1 DFQATT, CDR2 SNEGSKA (reference sequence). This CDR3 has 13 residues. The CDR3 nucleotides are TGCAGTGCTAGTTACGCGGCCGCCTACGAGCAGTACTTC. Translated: CSASYAAAYEQYF.

This chain joins TRBV28 and TRBJ1-2, with 8 bases identical to TRBD1. The CDR3 spans 13 residues. The V segment lost 2 bases and the J segment 6 bases; nucleotides outside the gene matches: 2. Germline-derived CDR1 and CDR2 are MDHEN and SYDVKM. CDR3 coding DNA: TGTGCCAGCAGTTTAGCAGGGGGCAATGGCTACACCTTC. Protein: CASSLAGGNGYTF.

The chain recombines TRBV5-1 with TRBJ1-1; 7 positions agree with TRBD1. The CDR3 consists of 14 residues. The trim removed 4 bases at V and 2 bases at J, leaving 5 bases unmatched. Germline V gene data show CDR1 as SGHRS and CDR2 as YFSETQ. The CDR3 sequence is CASSRDRQNTEAFF. For the CDR3, the DNA is TGCGCCAGCAGCCGGGACAGACAAAACACTGAAGCTTTCTTT.

The V call is TRBV4-1, the J call TRBJ2-5; D unclear. The CDR3 is 14 amino acids. The V end was cut by 1 base, the J end by 4 bases, with 10 bases between. Germline V CDR1 and CDR2: MGHRA, YSYEKL. In nucleotides, the CDR3 is TGCGCCAGCAGCCAAGGAGGTATAGCAGAGACCCAGTACTTC. Encoded protein: CASSQGGIAETQYF.

The rearrangement uses TRBV6-6 and TRBJ1-1; 9 bases map to TRBD1. The CDR3 runs to 16 residues. V was pared by 7 bases and J by 1 base, with 10 bases of the junction left unmatched. Germline CDR1 reads MNHNY; CDR2 reads SVGAGI (reference sequence). CDR3 sequence reads: CASNRGRYSQNTEAFF. CDR3 coding DNA: TGTGCCAGCAACAGGGGGCGATATTCTCAGAACACTGAAGCTTTCTTT.

The rearrangement joins TRBV18 to TRBJ2-7; perhaps TRBD2 as D (6 bases). The CDR3 loop spans 15 amino acids. Germline assignment: CDR1 KGHSH and CDR2 LQKENI. V lost 3 bases and J lost 2, with 14 bases in between. The CDR3 region is CASSPQQGRTYEQYF. The DNA of the CDR3 is TGTGCCAGCTCACCGCAACAAGGGAGGACCTACGAGCAGTACTTC.

CDR3 bases: TGCGCCAGCAGTGGAGGGTTGAAGGAGACCCAGTACTTC. Protein product: CASSGGLKETQYF. The chain carries TRBV10-2 and TRBJ2-5, with a possible D match to TRBD2 (5 bases). Trimming pared 4 bases from V and 5 bases from J, leaving 11 bases between. This CDR3 contains 13 residues. Germline V gene sequence: CDR1 WSHSY, CDR2 SAAADI.

This rearrangement joins TRBV14 to TRBJ1-1, with no clear D. The CDR3 spans 13 residues. Germline V CDR1 and CDR2: SGHDN, FVKESK. V lost 0 bases and J lost 11, with 13 bases in between. The CDR3: CASSQDWARPAFF. The CDR3 bases are TGTGCCAGCAGCCAAGATTGGGCCCGACCGGCTTTCTTT.

V and J are TRBV5-1 and TRBJ2-7; D is unclear. The CDR3 loop spans 14 amino acids. Trimming pared 1 base from V and 0 bases from J, leaving 8 bases between. Germline values: CDR1 SGHRS, CDR2 YFSETQ. The CDR3 reads CASSLPRSSYEQYF. The CDR3 DNA is TGCGCCAGCAGCTTGCCGAGGAGCTCCTACGAGCAGTACTTC.

The chain employs TRBV7-9 and TRBJ2-7, with 9 bases matching TRBD2. There are 14 residues in the CDR3. Germline CDR1 is SEHNR and CDR2 is FQNEAQ (reference sequence). Trimming cost V 7 bases and J 6 bases; bases outside gene matches: 10. The CDR3 DNA sequence: TGTGCCAGCACCCCATTCTTTAGCGGGAGCGAGCAGTACTTC. This sequence encodes CASTPFFSGSEQYF.

The gene calls are TRBV7-2 and TRBJ2-2, with 7 bases lining up with TRBD2. Germline lookup yields CDR1 SGHTA and CDR2 FQGNSA. After removal of 10 bases from V and 0 bases from J, the junction contained 8 bases not matched to a gene. The CDR3 is 15 amino acids. The CDR3 DNA follows: TGTGCCATATCCCAGCGGGGAACGAACACCGGGGAGCTGTTTTTT. Translating it yields CAISQRGTNTGELFF.

This clone was picked up one time. The gene calls are TRBV9 and TRBJ2-7; a possible D gene is TRBD1 (6 bases). V was shortened by 4 bases and J by 7 bases, with 24 bases between the two germline ends. Germline-derived CDR1 and CDR2 are SGDLS and YYNGEE. The CDR3 length is 16 residues. The CDR3 loop is CASSPGMGALGKEQYF. For the CDR3, the DNA is TGTGCCAGCAGCCCTGGGATGGGGGCGTTAGGTAAGGAGCAGTACTTC.

In nucleotides, the CDR3 is TGCAGCACCCACGGGACAGTTCAGATGAACACTGAAGCTTTCTTT. Protein: CSTHGTVQMNTEAFF. The chain carries TRBV29-1 and TRBJ1-1; TRBD1 aligns across 7 bases. There are 15 residues in the CDR3. From germline, CDR1 is SQVTM and CDR2 ANQGSEA. J gave up 0 bases and V 8 bases, and 12 bases lay outside the gene matches.

The chain employs TRBV10-3 and TRBJ2-3; D is unclear. This CDR3 has 13 residues. The V and J ends lost 4 bases and 6 bases respectively, with 11 bases between them. Germline-derived CDR1 and CDR2 are ENHRY and SYGVKD. CDR3 sequence reads: CAISVSSGDTQYF. The CDR3 nucleotides read TGTGCCATCAGTGTTAGCAGTGGGGATACGCAGTATTTT.

The table lists this clone with a count of one. The rearrangement uses TRBV28 and TRBJ1-5, with D unresolved. This CDR3 has 12 amino acids. Germline CDR1 is MDHEN and CDR2 is SYDVKM. V was shortened by 5 bases and J by 4 bases, with 6 bases between the two germline ends. CDR3 sequence (DNA): TGTGCCAGCAGTCTAACTAATCAGCCCCAGCATTTT. This gives the protein CASSLTNQPQHF.